The 10 T cell receptor beta chains below come from one sample, sequenced in a study of T cell responses to AZD1222 COVID-19 vaccine. Some clones are missing from TCRdb's copy, which holds only in-frame ones; the method was immunoSEQ multiplex PCR. The top ten clones hold approximately 1.3% of a sample with 150,000 to 200,000 clones, approximately 90% of them seen once. The specimen was peripheral blood, collected 28 days after the second AZD1222 dose. These receptors all stem from an adult who received the AZD1222 COVID-19 vaccine.

This chain connects TRBV4-1 to TRBJ1-1, with a weak D call TRBD1 (6 bases). Germline CDR1 is MGHRA and CDR2 is YSYEKL. V dropped 2 bases and J dropped 5 bases, with 18 bases sitting between them. The CDR3 consists of 16 residues. In DNA form, the CDR3 reads TGCGCCAGCAGCCAATCCCGGGGGGGGGCGCGGACTGAAGCTTTCTTT. As protein: CASSQSRGGARTEAFF.

V usage is TRBV19 and J usage is TRBJ1-1; D might be TRBD1 (6 bases). The CDR3 spans 19 residues. Trimming left V 3 bases short and J 1 base short, with 24 bases between. Germline V CDR1 and CDR2: LNHDA, SQIVND (reference sequence). The CDR3 here is CASSIGGRRVGPANTEAFF. CDR3 nucleotides: TGTGCCAGTAGTATTGGGGGCAGAAGGGTAGGGCCAGCGAACACTGAAGCTTTCTTT.

The chain is built from TRBV2 and TRBJ1-1; possible D gene TRBD1, 5 bases. Germline V gene lookup returns CDR1 SNHLY and CDR2 FYNNEI. CDR3 size: 13 residues. V lost 6 bases, J lost 4 bases, and 12 bases lay in between. CDR3 loop: CASSEYGTTEAFF. As DNA, the CDR3 is TGTGCCAGCAGCGAATACGGGACCACTGAAGCTTTCTTT.

The V and J genes are TRBV19 and TRBJ1-1; unclear D gene. Trimming left V 1 base short and J 0 bases short, with 6 bases between. The CDR3 loop spans 14 amino acids. Germline CDR1 is LNHDA and CDR2 is SQIVND (reference sequence). The CDR3 reads CASSIGAVNTEAFF. The CDR3 DNA sequence: TGTGCCAGTAGTATAGGGGCGGTGAACACTGAAGCTTTCTTT.

CDR3 region: CAWSVGISLRGGYTF. DNA of the CDR3: TGTGCCTGGAGTGTAGGGATCTCTCTCCGGGGTGGCTACACCTTC. V usage is TRBV30 and J usage is TRBJ1-2, with no clear D. Germline V CDR1 and CDR2: GTSNPN, SVGIG (reference sequence). The V and J ends lost 0 bases and 7 bases respectively, with 18 bases between them. The CDR3 runs 15 residues.

This chain uses TRBV19 with TRBJ1-4; TRBD1 matches at 7 bases. Germline V lookup: CDR1 LNHDA, CDR2 SQIVND (reference sequence). V trimming: 4 bases; J trimming: 3 bases; junction bases outside the gene matches: 8. This CDR3 has 16 residues. Here the CDR3 reads CASSRFADRPNEKLFF. CDR3 bases: TGTGCCAGTAGTAGGTTCGCGGACAGGCCTAATGAAAAACTGTTTTTT.

The gene calls are TRBV7-2 and TRBJ1-2, with 9 bases aligning to TRBD1. Unmatched junction bases numbered 7, after V lost 5 bases and J lost 6 bases. The germline gives CDR1 SGHTA, CDR2 FQGNSA. The CDR3 contains 14 residues. The CDR3 spells CASSLFGQGNGYTF. The CDR3 DNA reads TGTGCCAGCAGCCTATTCGGACAGGGGAATGGCTACACCTTC.

The V and J genes are TRBV5-1 and TRBJ1-1; 7 bases are a match to TRBD1. The CDR3 length is 15 residues. The ends lost 4 bases at V and 1 base at J; junction bases unmatched: 7. CDR1 is SGHRS and CDR2 is YFSETQ in the germline V gene. The CDR3 reads CASSVDRTGNTEAFF. Here the CDR3 DNA reads TGCGCCAGCAGCGTGGACAGGACAGGGAACACTGAAGCTTTCTTT.

The chain uses TRBV7-9 and TRBJ2-7; no firm D call. The germline V gene has CDR1 SEHNR and CDR2 FQNEAQ (reference sequence). Trimming shortened V by 4 bases and J by 0 bases, and 10 bases separated the two germline ends. The CDR3 length is 14 residues. The CDR3 coding sequence is TGTGCCAGCAGCTCCGATCGGGTCTCCTACGAGCAGTACTTC. It is translated as CASSSDRVSYEQYF.

The rearrangement joins TRBV24-1 to TRBJ1-5; 10 bases map to TRBD1. The CDR3 sequence is 15 residues long. Germline V lookup: CDR1 KGHDR, CDR2 SFDVKD. V lost 6 bases to trimming and J lost 9 bases; unmatched junction nucleotides: 10. The CDR3 DNA reads TGTGCCACCAGTAAAGGGGGGACAGGGGATCGGCCCCAGCATTTT. This codes for CATSKGGTGDRPQHF.